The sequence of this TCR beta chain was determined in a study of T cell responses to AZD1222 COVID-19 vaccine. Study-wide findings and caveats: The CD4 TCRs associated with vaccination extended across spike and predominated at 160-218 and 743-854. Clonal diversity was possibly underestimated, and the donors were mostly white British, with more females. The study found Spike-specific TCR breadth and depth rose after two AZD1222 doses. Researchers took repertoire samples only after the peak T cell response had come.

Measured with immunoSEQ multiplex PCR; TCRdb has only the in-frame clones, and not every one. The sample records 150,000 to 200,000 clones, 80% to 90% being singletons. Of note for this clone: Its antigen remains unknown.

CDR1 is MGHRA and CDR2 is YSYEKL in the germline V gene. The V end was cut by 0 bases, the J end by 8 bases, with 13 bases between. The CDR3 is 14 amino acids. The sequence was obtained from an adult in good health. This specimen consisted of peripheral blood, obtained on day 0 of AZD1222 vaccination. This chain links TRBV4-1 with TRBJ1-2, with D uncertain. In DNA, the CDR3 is TGCGCCAGCAGCCAAGATTCTATGGGAGTGGGCTACACCTTC. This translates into CASSQDSMGVGYTF.